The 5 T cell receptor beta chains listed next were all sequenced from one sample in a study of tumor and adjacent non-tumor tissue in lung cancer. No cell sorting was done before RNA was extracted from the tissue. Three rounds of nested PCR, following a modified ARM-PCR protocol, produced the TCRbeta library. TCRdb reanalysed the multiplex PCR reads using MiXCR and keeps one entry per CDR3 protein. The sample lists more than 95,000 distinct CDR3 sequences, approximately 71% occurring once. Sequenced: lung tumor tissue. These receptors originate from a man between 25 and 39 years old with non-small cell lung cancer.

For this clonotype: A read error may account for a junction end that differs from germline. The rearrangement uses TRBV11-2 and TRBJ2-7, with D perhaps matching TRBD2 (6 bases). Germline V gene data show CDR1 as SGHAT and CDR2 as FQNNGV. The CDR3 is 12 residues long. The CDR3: CACSHGSGEHYF. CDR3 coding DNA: TGTGCCTGCAGTCACGGGTCGGGAGAGCATTACTTC.

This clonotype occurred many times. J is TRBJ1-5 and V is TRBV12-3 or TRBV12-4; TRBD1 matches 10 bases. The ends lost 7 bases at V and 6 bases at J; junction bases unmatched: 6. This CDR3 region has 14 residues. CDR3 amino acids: CASTRTGGVQPQHF. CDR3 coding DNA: TGTGCCAGCACCCGGACAGGGGGAGTTCAGCCCCAGCATTTT.

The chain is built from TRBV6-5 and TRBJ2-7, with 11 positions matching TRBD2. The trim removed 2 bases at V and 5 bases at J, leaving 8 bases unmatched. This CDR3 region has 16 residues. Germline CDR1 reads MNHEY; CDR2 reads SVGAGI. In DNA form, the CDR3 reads TGTGCCAGCAGTTACACGACTAGCGGGATCCCCAACGAGCAGTACTTC. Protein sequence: CASSYTTSGIPNEQYF.

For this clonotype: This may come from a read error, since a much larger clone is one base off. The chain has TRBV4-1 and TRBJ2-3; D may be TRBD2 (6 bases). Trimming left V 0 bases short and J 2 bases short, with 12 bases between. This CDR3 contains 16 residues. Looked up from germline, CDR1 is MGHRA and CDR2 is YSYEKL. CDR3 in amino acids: CASSQDGGINTDTQYF. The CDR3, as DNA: TGCGCCAGCAGCCAAGATGGCGGGATAAACACAGATACGCAGTATTTT.

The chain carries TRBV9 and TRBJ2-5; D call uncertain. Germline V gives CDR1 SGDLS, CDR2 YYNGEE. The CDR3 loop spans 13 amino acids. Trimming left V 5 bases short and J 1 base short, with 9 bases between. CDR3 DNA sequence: TGTGCCAGCAGTGTCGGGCTCCAAGAGACCCAGTACTTC. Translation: CASSVGLQETQYF.